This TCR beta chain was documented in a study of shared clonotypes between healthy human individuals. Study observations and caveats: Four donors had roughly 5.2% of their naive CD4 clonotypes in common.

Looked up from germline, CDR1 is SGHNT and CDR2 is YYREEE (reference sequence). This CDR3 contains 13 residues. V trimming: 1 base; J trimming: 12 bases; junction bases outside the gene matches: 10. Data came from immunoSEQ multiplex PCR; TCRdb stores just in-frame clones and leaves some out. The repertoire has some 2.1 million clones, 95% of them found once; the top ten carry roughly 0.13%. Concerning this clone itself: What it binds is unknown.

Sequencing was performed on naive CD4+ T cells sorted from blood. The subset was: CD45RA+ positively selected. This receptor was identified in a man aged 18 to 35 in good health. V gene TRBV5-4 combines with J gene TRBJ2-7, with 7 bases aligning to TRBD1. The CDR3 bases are TGTGCCAGCAGCTTGAATCGACAGGGAGTTTGGTACTTC. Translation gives CASSLNRQGVWYF.